This T cell receptor (beta chain) was found in a study of T-cell reconstitution after alpha-beta-depleted transplantation in children. Preparing the TCRbeta library involved the use of unique molecular identifiers. TCRdb redid the calling of the PCR reads with MiXCR, one entry per CDR3 protein. The sample has about 300,000 distinct CDR3 sequences, nearly 8% seen once. Germline V gene lookup returns CDR1 SEHNR and CDR2 FQNEAQ (reference sequence). The CDR3 totals 15 residues. Losses at the gene ends were 4 bases for V and 5 bases for J; bases not matched to a gene: 5. Findings and caveats of the study: Expanded clones from the graft, numbering several hundred, reportedly supplied alpha-beta T cells about two months after transplant. After one year, T-cell counts and TCRbeta diversity mostly came from new T cells. Recipient T cells and thymic progenitors that survived gave rise to the high TCRbeta diversity observed at day 60 in some patients.

This clonotype was counted many times. The target antigen is unknown. The chain employs TRBV7-9 and TRBJ2-1, with 10 bases lining up with TRBD2. The source of this sequence is a female patient aged 2-10 years who had a stem cell transplant for Fanconi anemia, so the T cells may come from the graft donor. Specimen: peripheral blood, collected 360 days after TCRalphabeta/CD19-depleted stem cell transplant. The CDR3 spells CASSSSGSIDNEQFF. The CDR3 nucleotides read TGTGCCAGCAGCTCTAGCGGGAGTATCGACAATGAGCAGTTCTTC.